This T cell receptor beta chain is drawn from a study of blood T cell repertoires in COVID-19. Whole-study context: Donors in the United States, Italy and Spain gave samples during acute or convalescent COVID-19. Nucleic acid was either cDNA or gDNA, and it came from T cells, B-cell-depleted T cells, or PBMCs.

Original processing methods: Cell counts per sample came from amplifying reference gene primers. Clones were sequenced by immunoSEQ multiplex PCR, and TCRdb holds only the in-frame ones, with some missing. The V and J calls and clone size come from that table; D and trimming were worked out from the DNA. The sample consists of roughly 90,000 clones, around 87% of them appearing once. CDR1 LNHDA and CDR2 SQIVND come from the germline V gene (reference sequence). The CDR3 contains 15 residues. Trimming took 5 bases from V and 1 from J; bases not matched to a gene: 4. The chain recombines TRBV19 with TRBJ2-5; 10 bases fit TRBD2. The clonotype was recovered from a human donor in a cohort sampled during active COVID-19. The sample comprised peripheral blood. The CDR3 loop reads CASSFGTSVQETQYF. CDR3 DNA: TGTGCCAGTAGTTTCGGGACTAGCGTCCAAGAGACCCAGTACTTC.